Sequencing of this T cell receptor beta chain was carried out in a study of shared clonotypes between healthy human individuals. Findings and limits, study-wide: Around 5.3% of naive CD4 clonotypes were shared across a handful of donors. In general, naive subsets displayed greater estimated richness than memory subsets did.

The naive CD8 population came from CD45RO-negative cells selected for CCR7, without terminally differentiated effector memory CD45RA+ cells. Comments on this clone: Its antigen is still unknown.

Repertoires were generated with immunoSEQ multiplex PCR, while TCRdb's copy carries only in-frame clones and drops some. Altogether about 2.2 million clones are present, about 93% being singletons, with the ten largest covering more than 1.5%. The germline gives CDR1 LNHDA, CDR2 SQIVND (reference sequence). This CDR3 comprises 14 residues. V lost 4 bases to trimming and J lost 7 bases; unmatched junction nucleotides: 9. The sequencing sample was made of naive CD8+ T cells from PBMCs. The chain uses TRBV19 and TRBJ1-1, with TRBD1 matching 7 bases. This receptor was taken from a man in his late teens or twenties in good health. Some clones in this sample may be carry-over from other donors' samples. The CDR3 protein is CASSTPSRQGEAFF. As DNA, the CDR3 is TGTGCCAGTAGTACCCCCAGCAGACAGGGTGAAGCTTTCTTT. The whole variable domain, remainder taken from reference TRBV19 and TRBJ1-1, is DGGITQSPKYLFRKEGQNVTLSCEQNLNHDAMYWYRQDPGQGLRLIYYSQIVNDFQKGDIAEGYSVSREKKESFPLTVTSAQKNPTAFYLCASSTPSRQGEAFFGQGTRLTVV.